This entry lists 22 T cell receptor beta chains sequenced from one sample in a study of blood T cells in healthy people across ages. Through a sample-barcoded 5' primer and a J-beta primer mix, a second PCR was run for roughly 6 to 12 cycles. TCRdb ran MiXCR on the 5' RACE reads and lists one entry per CDR3 protein. The table has roughly 680,000 distinct CDR3 sequences, around 48% seen once. Sequenced: blood. These receptors all stem from a woman aged 60-75 years in good health.

This clonotype was seen more than once but under ten times. The rearrangement joins TRBV5-1 to TRBJ2-3; the D gene is possibly TRBD1 (6 bases). Trimming left V 0 bases short and J 9 bases short, with 14 bases between. The length of the CDR3 is 14 residues. Germline V gene sequence: CDR1 SGHRS, CDR2 YFSETQ. The CDR3 loop is CASSLELGRGTQYF. For the CDR3, the DNA is TGCGCCAGCAGCTTGGAACTGGGTAGGGGGACGCAGTATTTT.

Here the CDR3 DNA reads TGTGCCAGCTCACCTAGGGGCCGGGGAAAACTGTTTTTT. This gives the protein CASSPRGRGKLFF. J is TRBJ1-4 and V is TRBV7-8; D perhaps matches TRBD1 (5 bases). The CDR3 contains 13 residues. Germline V gives CDR1 SGHVS, CDR2 FQNEAQ. V was clipped by 8 bases and J by 10 bases, with 17 bases between them.

This clonotype was recorded a few times. This chain connects TRBV6-1 to TRBJ2-7; a weak D match, TRBD1 (6 bases). The CDR3 is 14 residues long. The V gene's germline CDR1 is MNHNS and CDR2 SASEGT. V lost 2 bases to trimming and J lost 0 bases, with 8 bases between them. CDR3 region: CASSEQGHSYEQYF. The CDR3 DNA reads as TGTGCCAGCAGTGAACAGGGGCACTCCTACGAGCAGTACTTC.

This clonotype was detected only a few times. The V call is TRBV27, the J call TRBJ2-5, with D maybe TRBD2 (6 bases). The CDR3 is 14 residues long. Germline values: CDR1 MNHEY, CDR2 SMNVEV (reference sequence). Deletions cut 6 bases from V and 0 bases from J, with 11 bases between. CDR3: CASRRGRNQETQYF. CDR3 sequence (DNA): TGTGCCAGCAGGAGAGGGAGGAACCAAGAGACCCAGTACTTC.

The chain couples TRBV5-6 to TRBJ1-6; the match to TRBD1 covers 8 bases. V was clipped by 4 bases and J by 5 bases; unmatched bases: 2. This CDR3 contains 14 residues. Germline V lookup: CDR1 SGHDT, CDR2 YYEEEE. DNA for the CDR3: TGTGCCAGCAGCCTGGACAGGGATAATTCACCCCTCCACTTT. Residues: CASSLDRDNSPLHF.

As for this clonotype: Here the CDR3 omits its conserved ending phenylalanine or tryptophan, so a read error is the likely source. This chain joins TRBV4-2 and TRBJ2-1; D is possibly TRBD2 (5 bases). This CDR3 contains 15 residues. The germline V gene encodes CDR1 LGHNA and CDR2 YNFKEQ. V lost 4 bases and J 0 bases, leaving 10 bases between the germline ends. CDR3 sequence reads: CASSRGSSSYNEQFL. In DNA, the CDR3 is TGTGCCAGCAGCCGCGGGTCTAGCTCCTACAATGAGCAGTTCCTC.

The chain couples TRBV5-1 to TRBJ2-7; 9 nucleotides line up with TRBD2. The V and J ends lost 6 bases and 3 bases, in that order; junction bases with no gene match: 10. CDR3 length: 15 residues. From germline, CDR1 is SGHRS and CDR2 YFSETQ. In DNA form, the CDR3 reads TGCGCCAGCACACTCGGGGTAGCGGGAGTCTACGAGCAGTACTTC. Its protein product is CASTLGVAGVYEQYF.

V usage is TRBV18 and J usage is TRBJ2-7; D unclear. The germline gives CDR1 KGHSH, CDR2 LQKENI. The CDR3 totals 14 residues. V shed 2 bases and J shed 3 bases, with 11 bases lying between them. CDR3 residues: CASSPAGFGYEQYF. Written as DNA, the CDR3 is TGTGCCAGCTCACCAGCAGGTTTCGGCTACGAGCAGTACTTC.

This clonotype was seen a handful of times. This chain connects TRBV14 to TRBJ2-7; the D gene is possibly TRBD2 (5 bases). This CDR3 contains 12 residues. V was cut by 6 bases and J by 4 bases, with 10 bases left in between. Germline V gene sequence: CDR1 SGHDN, CDR2 FVKESK. The CDR3 region has the DNA TGTGCCAGCAGTGATAGGAGGTACGAGCAGTACTTC. This encodes CASSDRRYEQYF.

The chain couples TRBV29-1 to TRBJ1-6, with 9 bases fitting TRBD1. This CDR3 contains 17 residues. The V segment lost 7 bases and the J segment 0 bases; nucleotides outside the gene matches: 10. CDR1 is SQVTM and CDR2 is ANQGSEA in the germline V gene. The DNA of the CDR3 is TGCAGCGGCCCGGGACAGGGAGTTCCCTCCTATAATTCACCCCTCCACTTT. Its translation: CSGPGQGVPSYNSPLHF.

The chain employs TRBV29-1 and TRBJ1-1; no firm D call. There are 13 residues in the CDR3. Germline V CDR1 and CDR2: SQVTM, ANQGSEA. V dropped 7 bases and J dropped 0 bases, with 12 bases sitting between them. The CDR3 here is CSGLLLMNTEAFF. For the CDR3, the DNA is TGCAGCGGTTTGTTACTTATGAACACTGAAGCTTTCTTT. Using reference TRBV29-1 and TRBJ1-1 for the parts outside the CDR3, the full variable domain is SAVISQKPSRDICQRGTSLTIQCQVDSQVTMMFWYRQQPGQSLTLIATANQGSEATYESGFVIDKFPISRPNLTFSTLTVSNMSPEDSSIYLCSGLLLMNTEAFFGQGTRLTVV.

This clonotype has just a few counts. A much larger clone lies one base from this, so it may be a read error. This sequence joins TRBV20-1 and TRBJ2-5; perhaps D is TRBD1 or TRBD2 (6 bases each). The CDR3 runs 13 residues. Trimming pared 6 bases from V and 11 bases from J, leaving 22 bases between. Germline V gene sequence: CDR1 DFQATT, CDR2 SNEGSKA (reference sequence). This CDR3 is CSAARGQRNEQYF. CDR3 DNA: TGCAGTGCCGCCCGGGGGCAAAGGAATGAGCAGTACTTC.

The chain joins TRBV28 to TRBJ2-5; D possibly uses TRBD1 or TRBD2 (5 bases each). The length of the CDR3 is 13 residues. Germline CDR1 reads MDHEN; CDR2 reads SYDVKM. The germline V and J ends were trimmed by 11 bases and 7 bases, with 20 bases remaining between them. The CDR3 DNA sequence: TGTGCCGCCAACAGACAGTCAGGAGGGACCCAGTACTTC. This sequence encodes CAANRQSGGTQYF.

This chain joins TRBV20-1 and TRBJ2-3; maybe TRBD1 (5 bases). This CDR3 comprises 15 residues. CDR1 and CDR2 from the germline V gene are DFQATT and SNEGSKA (reference sequence). V lost 6 bases and J lost 4, with 20 bases in between. The CDR3 loop reads CSANRLSQGADTQYF. CDR3 nucleotide sequence: TGCAGTGCCAACCGTTTAAGCCAGGGTGCAGATACGCAGTATTTT.

The chain combines TRBV20-1 with TRBJ2-7; D is unresolved. V shed 6 bases and J shed 6 bases, with 18 bases lying between them. The CDR3 has 13 residues. CDR1 and CDR2 (germline): DFQATT, SNEGSKA (reference sequence). CDR3 sequence reads: CSAEHPKKGEQYF. CDR3 DNA: TGCAGTGCCGAGCACCCAAAGAAAGGCGAGCAGTACTTC.

This clonotype was seen more than once but under ten times. V usage is TRBV10-3 and J usage is TRBJ2-1; the D call may be TRBD1 or TRBD2 (5 bases each). This CDR3 contains 12 residues. The V end was cut by 6 bases, the J end by 7 bases, with 10 bases between. CDR1 is ENHRY and CDR2 is SYGVKD in the germline V gene. CDR3 region: CAISGDDNEQFF. DNA of the CDR3: TGTGCCATCAGCGGGGACGATAATGAGCAGTTCTTC.

The chain joins TRBV12-3 or TRBV12-4 to TRBJ2-7; TRBD1 agrees at 8 bases. The J segment lost 0 bases and the V segment lost 5 bases, leaving 3 bases of the junction unmatched. The CDR3 covers 14 residues. CDR3 residues: CASSDRGSSYEQYF. The CDR3 DNA follows: TGTGCCAGCAGTGACAGGGGCAGCTCCTACGAGCAGTACTTC.

V is TRBV7-9 and J is TRBJ2-7; 7 bases are a match to TRBD2. The CDR3 is made up of 14 amino acids. Trimming removed 10 bases from V and 0 bases from J; junction bases left unmatched: 9. Germline assignment: CDR1 SEHNR and CDR2 FQNEAQ (reference sequence). The CDR3 protein is CATTARENSYEQYF. The DNA of the CDR3 is TGTGCCACCACCGCGCGGGAGAACTCCTACGAGCAGTACTTC.

This chain uses TRBV7-3 with TRBJ1-1; 10 bases align to TRBD1. In germline, CDR1 is SGHTA, CDR2 FQGTGA. Trimming took 4 bases from V and 1 from J; bases not matched to a gene: 6. There are 16 residues in the CDR3. Written as DNA, the CDR3 is TGTGCCAGCAGCTCGACAGGGGGCCCAGGGAACACTGAAGCTTTCTTT. Its protein is CASSSTGGPGNTEAFF.

The chain recombines TRBV11-2 with TRBJ2-3, with a tentative D call TRBD1 (5 bases). V lost 6 bases and J 0 bases, leaving 13 bases between the germline ends. This CDR3 spans 15 amino acids. Per the germline V gene, CDR1 is SGHAT and CDR2 is FQNNGV. The CDR3 loop reads CASRRQGYSTDTQYF. The DNA for the CDR3 is TGTGCCAGCAGACGCCAGGGTTATAGCACAGATACGCAGTATTTT.

V is TRBV11-1 and J is TRBJ2-7, with D possibly matching TRBD1 (6 bases). Between the trimmed V and J ends, which lost 5 bases and 0 bases, there was a span of 14 bases. The germline gives CDR1 SGHAT, CDR2 FQDESV (reference sequence). The CDR3 is 15 residues long. CDR3 in amino acids: CASSQTGYASYEQYF. The CDR3 bases are TGTGCCAGCAGCCAGACAGGCTATGCCTCCTACGAGCAGTACTTC.

The CDR3 DNA follows: TGTGCCAGCAGCTTCGGGGGCGCGAACACTGAAGCTTTCTTT. Amino acids: CASSFGGANTEAFF. The chain recombines TRBV13 with TRBJ1-1, with D possibly TRBD1 on 6 matching bases. This CDR3 is built from 14 residues. The germline V and J ends were trimmed by 3 bases and 1 base, with 9 bases remaining between them. The germline V gene encodes CDR1 PRHDT and CDR2 FYEKMQ (reference sequence).